This T cell receptor (beta chain) derives from a study of cytomegalovirus exposure and HLA in healthy donors. Overall study: In an early release, HLA-typed donors contributed 80 million to 95 million unique TCR sequences.

V was trimmed by 2 bases and J by 3 bases, leaving 5 bases between them. This CDR3 region has 12 residues. Germline V CDR1 and CDR2: ENHRY, SYGVKD. Primers included in the PCR were 60 Vbeta and 13 Jbeta primers. Profiling relied on immunoSEQ multiplex PCR, and the TCRdb table lists in-frame clones only, not all of them. The ten most abundant clones cover less than 6% of a sample with around 80,000 clones. The study's findings and limits: An analysis done earlier found most TCR beta V segments productive about 90% or about 30% of the time.

Notes on this clone: Its matching antigen is unknown. The identical CDR3 is also encoded by other nucleotide sequences in the sample.

The receptor comes from a man aged 35-49 years in good health and CMV-seronegative. The chain is built from TRBV10-3 and TRBJ2-7; a weak D match, TRBD1 (5 bases). Sequencing input: PBMCs. CDR3 loop: CAISEDSYEQYF. The CDR3 DNA reads as TGTGCCATCAGTGAGGACAGCTACGAGCAGTACTTC.